This T cell receptor beta chain was profiled in a study of T cells in Graves' hyperthyroidism and ophthalmopathy. The CDR3 sequence is 14 residues long. Per germline, CDR1 DFQATT and CDR2 SNEGSKA (reference sequence). Trimming stripped 6 bases from V and 2 bases from J, with 16 bases between. RNA transcripts were the template for amplifying TCR beta CDR3 regions. The HTBI primer set was used in a first-round RT-PCR of the TCR CDR3. TCRdb recomputed calls from the multiplex PCR reads with MiXCR, one row per CDR3 protein. The repertoire holds hundreds of thousands of distinct CDR3 sequences, with about 19% as singletons. Study results and caveats: The model made its ophthalmopathy prediction, and onset followed a median roughly six months later.

Exclusion criteria comprised uncontrolled infection, other autoimmune disease, pregnancy or lactation. Ahead of any ophthalmopathy symptoms, the blood sample was obtained at the first diagnosis of hyperthyroidism. The sample holds many counts of this clonotype. Its target is unknown. The source material was blood. This clonotype was sampled from a woman aged 45-60 years with Graves' hyperthyroidism that later progressed to Graves' ophthalmopathy. The rearrangement links TRBV20-1 to TRBJ1-1; maybe TRBD1 (5 bases). CDR3 in DNA: TGCAGTGCCCAGGGATTTGGTGGCAACACTGAAGCTTTCTTT. This gives the protein CSAQGFGGNTEAFF.